This T cell receptor beta chain was recorded in a study of control samples from healthy donors and cancer patients. V lost 1 base, J lost 2 bases, and 5 bases lay in between. CDR1 LNHDA and CDR2 SQIVND come from the germline V gene (reference sequence). The CDR3 extends over 14 amino acids. Produced via immunoSEQ multiplex PCR; TCRdb's table is partial and in-frame only. Of over 150,000 clones listed, around 94% are singletons. The chain links TRBV19 to TRBJ1-4, with D possibly matching TRBD1 (5 bases). Sequencing was carried out using blood. The receptor comes from a woman younger than 35 in good health. DNA for the CDR3: TGTGCCAGTAGTATAGGGGGGACTAATGAAAAACTGTTTTTT. Translating it yields CASSIGGTNEKLFF.